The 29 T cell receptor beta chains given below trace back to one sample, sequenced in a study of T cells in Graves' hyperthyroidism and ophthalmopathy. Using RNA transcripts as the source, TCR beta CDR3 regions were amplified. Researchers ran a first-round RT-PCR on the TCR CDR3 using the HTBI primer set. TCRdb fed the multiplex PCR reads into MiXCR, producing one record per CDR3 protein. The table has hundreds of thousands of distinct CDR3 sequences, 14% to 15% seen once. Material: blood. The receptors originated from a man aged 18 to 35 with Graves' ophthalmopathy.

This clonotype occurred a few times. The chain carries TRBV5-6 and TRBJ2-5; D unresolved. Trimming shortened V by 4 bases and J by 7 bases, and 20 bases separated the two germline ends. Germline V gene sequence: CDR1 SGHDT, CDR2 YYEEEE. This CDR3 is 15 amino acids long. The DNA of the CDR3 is TGTGCCAGCAGCCTCAGCTTCCTGGCGGCTCGGACCCAGTACTTC. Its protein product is CASSLSFLAARTQYF.

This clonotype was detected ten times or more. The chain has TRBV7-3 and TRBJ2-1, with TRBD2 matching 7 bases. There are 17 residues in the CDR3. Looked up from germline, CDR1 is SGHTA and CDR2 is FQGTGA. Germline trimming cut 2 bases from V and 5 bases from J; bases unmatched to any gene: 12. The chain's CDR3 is CASSLRGGRGINNEQFF. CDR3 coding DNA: TGTGCCAGCAGCTTACGCGGGGGTCGCGGGATAAACAATGAGCAGTTCTTC.

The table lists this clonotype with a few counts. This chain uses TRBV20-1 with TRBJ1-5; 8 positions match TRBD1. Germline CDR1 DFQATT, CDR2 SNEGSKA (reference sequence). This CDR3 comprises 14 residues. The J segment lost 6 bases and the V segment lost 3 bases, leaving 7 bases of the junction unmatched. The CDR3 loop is CSARGQDNRQPQHF. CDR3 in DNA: TGCAGTGCTAGGGGACAGGACAACCGTCAGCCCCAGCATTTT.

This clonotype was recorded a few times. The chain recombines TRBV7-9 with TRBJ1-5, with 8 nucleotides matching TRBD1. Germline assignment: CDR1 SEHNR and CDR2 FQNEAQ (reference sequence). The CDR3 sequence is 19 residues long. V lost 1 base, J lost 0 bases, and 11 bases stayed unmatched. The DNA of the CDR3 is TGTGCCAGCAGCTTAGTTGTCAGCGGGACAGGTTATAGCAATCAGCCCCAGCATTTT. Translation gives CASSLVVSGTGYSNQPQHF.

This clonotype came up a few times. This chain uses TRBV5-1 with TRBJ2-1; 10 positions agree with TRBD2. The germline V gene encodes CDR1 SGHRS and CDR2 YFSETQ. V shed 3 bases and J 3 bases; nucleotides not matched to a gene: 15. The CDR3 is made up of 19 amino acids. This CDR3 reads CASSSLTEVAGGNYNEQFF. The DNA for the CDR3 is TGCGCCAGCAGCTCACTTACGGAGGTAGCGGGAGGAAACTACAATGAGCAGTTCTTC.

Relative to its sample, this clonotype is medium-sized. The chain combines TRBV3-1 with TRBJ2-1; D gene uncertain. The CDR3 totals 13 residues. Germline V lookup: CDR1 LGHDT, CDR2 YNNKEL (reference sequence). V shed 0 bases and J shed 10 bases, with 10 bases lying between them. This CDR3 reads CASSQDLGNEQFF. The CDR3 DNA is TGTGCCAGCAGCCAAGATCTCGGCAACGAGCAGTTCTTC.

The CDR3 bases are TGTGCCAGCAGCCGGACAGGGGGCAGGGAAAAACTGTTTTTT. It translates to CASSRTGGREKLFF. This rearrangement joins TRBV2 to TRBJ1-4; 11 bases line up with TRBD1. V lost 6 bases, J lost 8 bases, and 5 bases stayed unmatched. CDR3 length: 14 amino acids. Per the germline V gene, CDR1 is SNHLY and CDR2 is FYNNEI.

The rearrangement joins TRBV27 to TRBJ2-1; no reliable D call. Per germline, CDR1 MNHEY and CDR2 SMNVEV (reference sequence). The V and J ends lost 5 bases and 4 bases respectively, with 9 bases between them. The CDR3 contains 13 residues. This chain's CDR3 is CASSQSPYNEQFF. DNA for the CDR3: TGTGCCAGCAGTCAATCTCCTTACAATGAGCAGTTCTTC.

The CDR3 nucleotides read TGTGCCAGCAGACCGAGCGGGAGGGCCTTCTCTGGGGCCAACGTCCTGACTTTC. This sequence encodes CASRPSGRAFSGANVLTF. This chain links TRBV7-9 with TRBJ2-6, with 10 bases lining up with TRBD2. The CDR3 covers 18 residues. Per the germline V gene, CDR1 is SEHNR and CDR2 is FQNEAQ (reference sequence). V lost 6 bases to trimming and J lost 0 bases; unmatched junction nucleotides: 8. Full variable domain (outside the CDR3, taken from reference TRBV7-9 and TRBJ2-6): DTGVSQNPRHKITKRGQNVTFRCDPISEHNRLYWYRQTLGQGPEFLTYFQNEAQLEKSRLLSDRFSAERPKGSFSTLEIQRTEQGDSAMYLCASRPSGRAFSGANVLTFGAGSRLTVL.

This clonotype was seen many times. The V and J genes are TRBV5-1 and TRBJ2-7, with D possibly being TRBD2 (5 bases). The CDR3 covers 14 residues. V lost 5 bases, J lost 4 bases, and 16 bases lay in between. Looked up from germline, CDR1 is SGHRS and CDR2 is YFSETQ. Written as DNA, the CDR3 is TGCGCCAGCAGAGCCCGGGATACAGCATACGAGCAGTACTTC. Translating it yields CASRARDTAYEQYF.

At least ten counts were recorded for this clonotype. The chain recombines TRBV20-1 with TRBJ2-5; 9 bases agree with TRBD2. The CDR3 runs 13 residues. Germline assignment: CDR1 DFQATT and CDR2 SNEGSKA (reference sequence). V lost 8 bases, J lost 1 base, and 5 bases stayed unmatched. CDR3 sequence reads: CSLGTSSQETQYF. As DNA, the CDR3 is TGCAGTTTGGGGACTAGCTCCCAAGAGACCCAGTACTTC.

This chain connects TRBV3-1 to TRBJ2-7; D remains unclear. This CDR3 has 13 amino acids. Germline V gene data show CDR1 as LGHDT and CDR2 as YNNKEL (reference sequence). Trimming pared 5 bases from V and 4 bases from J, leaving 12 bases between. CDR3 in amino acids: CASSDFWGYEQYF. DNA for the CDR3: TGTGCCAGCAGCGATTTCTGGGGTTACGAGCAGTACTTC.

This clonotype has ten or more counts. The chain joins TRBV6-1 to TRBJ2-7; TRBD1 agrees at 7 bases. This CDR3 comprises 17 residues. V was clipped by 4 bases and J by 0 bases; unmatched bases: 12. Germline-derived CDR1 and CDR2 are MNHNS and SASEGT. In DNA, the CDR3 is TGTGCCAGCAGTGCAACAGGGGCCAACATCCTCTCCTACGAGCAGTACTTC. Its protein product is CASSATGANILSYEQYF.

DNA of the CDR3: TGTGCCAGCAGCGGTAGTGGGTGGGGGAATGAGCAGTTCTTC. This encodes CASSGSGWGNEQFF. J is TRBJ2-1 and V is TRBV7-6; D may correspond to TRBD1 or TRBD2 (5 bases each). CDR1 SGHVS and CDR2 FNYEAQ come from the germline V gene. CDR3 length equals 14 residues. V was clipped by 5 bases and J by 7 bases, with 15 bases between them.

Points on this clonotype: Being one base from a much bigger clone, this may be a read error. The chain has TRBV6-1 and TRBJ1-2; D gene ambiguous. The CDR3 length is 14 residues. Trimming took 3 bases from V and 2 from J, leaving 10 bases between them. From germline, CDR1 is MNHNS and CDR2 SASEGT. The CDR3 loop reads CASSESGSNYGYTF. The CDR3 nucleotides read TGTGCCAGCAGTGAGTCTGGATCCAACTATGGCTACACCTTC.

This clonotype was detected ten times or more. The chain's CDR3 is CASSLKGAMQTQYF. The CDR3 DNA follows: TGTGCCAGCAGTTTAAAGGGGGCCATGCAGACCCAGTACTTC. The J gene is TRBJ2-5, the V gene TRBV27; 7 nucleotides align to TRBD1. V shed 2 bases, J shed 6 bases, and the junction held 6 bases outside the gene matches. The length of the CDR3 is 14 residues. The V gene's germline CDR1 is MNHEY and CDR2 SMNVEV (reference sequence).

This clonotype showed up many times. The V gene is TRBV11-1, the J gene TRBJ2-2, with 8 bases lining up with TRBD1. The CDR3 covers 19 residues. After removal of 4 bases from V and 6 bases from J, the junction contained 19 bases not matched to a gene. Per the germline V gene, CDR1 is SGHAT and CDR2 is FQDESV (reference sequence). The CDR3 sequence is CASSSYSDPGGGKAGELFF. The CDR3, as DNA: TGTGCCAGCAGCTCCTATTCGGACCCAGGGGGCGGAAAAGCCGGGGAGCTGTTTTTT. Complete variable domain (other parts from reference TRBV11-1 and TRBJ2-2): EAEVAQSPRYKITEKSQAVAFWCDPISGHATLYWYRQILGQGPELLVQFQDESVVDDSQLPKDRFSAERLKGVDSTLKIQPAELGDSAMYLCASSSYSDPGGGKAGELFFGEGSRLTVL.

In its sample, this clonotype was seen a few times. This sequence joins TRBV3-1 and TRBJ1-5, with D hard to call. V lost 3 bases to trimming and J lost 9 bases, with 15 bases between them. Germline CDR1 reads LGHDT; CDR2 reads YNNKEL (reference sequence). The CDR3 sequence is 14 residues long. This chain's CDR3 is CASSQAVADRPQHF. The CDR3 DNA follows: TGTGCCAGCAGCCAGGCAGTTGCCGATCGGCCCCAGCATTTT.

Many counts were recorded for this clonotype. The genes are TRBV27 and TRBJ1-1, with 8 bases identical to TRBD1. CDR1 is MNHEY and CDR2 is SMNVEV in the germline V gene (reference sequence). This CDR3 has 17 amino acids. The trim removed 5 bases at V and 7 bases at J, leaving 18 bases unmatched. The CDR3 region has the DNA TGTGCCAGCAGTCCCCTCCTTGGTGGGGGACAGGACATTGAAGCTTTCTTT. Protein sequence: CASSPLLGGGQDIEAFF.

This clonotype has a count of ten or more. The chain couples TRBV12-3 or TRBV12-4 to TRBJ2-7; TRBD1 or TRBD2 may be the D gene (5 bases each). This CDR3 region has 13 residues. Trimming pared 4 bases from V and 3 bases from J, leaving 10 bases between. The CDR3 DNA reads TGTGCCAGCAGTTCCGGGACCGTCTACGAGCAGTACTTC. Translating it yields CASSSGTVYEQYF.

The CDR3 coding sequence is TGCGCCAGCAGCTTGGGACTAGCGGGAGTGGGTCCGCAAGCAGATACGCAGTATTTT. It translates to CASSLGLAGVGPQADTQYF. V usage is TRBV5-1 and J usage is TRBJ2-3, with 12 bases lining up with TRBD2. Per the germline V gene, CDR1 is SGHRS and CDR2 is YFSETQ. The V segment lost 0 bases and the J segment 4 bases; nucleotides outside the gene matches: 12. CDR3 length: 19 amino acids. The full variable domain, in which reference TRBV5-1 and TRBJ2-3 provide the parts outside the CDR3, is KAGVTQTPRYLIKTRGQQVTLSCSPISGHRSVSWYQQTPGQGLQFLFEYFSETQRNKGNFPGRFSGRQFSNSRSEMNVSTLELGDSALYLCASSLGLAGVGPQADTQYFGPGTRLTVL.

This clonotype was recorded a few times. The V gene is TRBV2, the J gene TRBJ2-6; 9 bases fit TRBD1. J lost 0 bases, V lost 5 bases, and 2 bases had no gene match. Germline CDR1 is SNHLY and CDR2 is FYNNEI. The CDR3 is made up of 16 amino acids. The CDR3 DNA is TGTGCCAGCAGTTGGACAGGGGCCTCTGGGGCCAACGTCCTGACTTTC. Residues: CASSWTGASGANVLTF. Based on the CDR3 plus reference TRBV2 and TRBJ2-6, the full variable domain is EPEVTQTPSHQVTQMGQEVILRCVPISNHLYFYWYRQILGQKVEFLVSFYNNEISEKSEIFDDQFSVERPDGSNFTLKIRSTKLEDSAMYFCASSWTGASGANVLTFGAGSRLTVL.

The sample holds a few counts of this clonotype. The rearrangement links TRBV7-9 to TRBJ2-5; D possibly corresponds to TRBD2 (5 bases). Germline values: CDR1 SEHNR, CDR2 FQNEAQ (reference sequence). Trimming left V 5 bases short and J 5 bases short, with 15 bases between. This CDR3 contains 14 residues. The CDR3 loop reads CASSPPGSSETQYF. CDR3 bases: TGTGCCAGCAGCCCTCCGGGGTCCAGTGAGACCCAGTACTTC.

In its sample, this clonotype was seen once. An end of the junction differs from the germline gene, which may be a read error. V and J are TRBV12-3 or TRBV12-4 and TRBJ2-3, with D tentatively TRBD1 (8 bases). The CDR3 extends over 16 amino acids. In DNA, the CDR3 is TGCGCCAGCAGGACAGGGTCGGGAGGTGTCCCAGATACGCAGTATTTT. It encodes CASRTGSGGVPDTQYF.

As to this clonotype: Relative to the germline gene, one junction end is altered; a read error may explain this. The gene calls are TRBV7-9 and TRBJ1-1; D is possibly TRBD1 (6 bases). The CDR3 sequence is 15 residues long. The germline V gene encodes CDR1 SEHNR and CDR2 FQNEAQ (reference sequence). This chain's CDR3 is CASSSQGMRRTEAFF. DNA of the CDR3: TGTGCCAGCAGCTCCCAGGGGATGAGAAGGACTGAGGCTTTCTTT.

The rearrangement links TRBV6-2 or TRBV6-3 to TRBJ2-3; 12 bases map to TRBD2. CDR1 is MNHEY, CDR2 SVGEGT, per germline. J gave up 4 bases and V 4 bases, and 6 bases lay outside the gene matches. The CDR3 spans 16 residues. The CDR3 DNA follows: TGTGCCAGCAGTTGCTCTAGCGGGGGGGCCCCAGATACGCAGTATTTT. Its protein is CASSCSSGGAPDTQYF.

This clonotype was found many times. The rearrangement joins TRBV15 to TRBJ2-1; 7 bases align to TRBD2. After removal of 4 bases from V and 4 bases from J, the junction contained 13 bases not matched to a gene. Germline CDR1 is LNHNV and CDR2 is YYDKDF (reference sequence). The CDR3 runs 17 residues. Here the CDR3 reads CATSIGGGTNIYNEQFF. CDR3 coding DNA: TGTGCCACCAGCATTGGTGGGGGGACTAATATTTACAATGAGCAGTTCTTC.

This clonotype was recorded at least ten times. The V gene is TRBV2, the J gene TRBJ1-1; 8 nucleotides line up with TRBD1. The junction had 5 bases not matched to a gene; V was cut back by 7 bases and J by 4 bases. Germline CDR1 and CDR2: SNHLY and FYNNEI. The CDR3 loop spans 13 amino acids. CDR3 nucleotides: TGTGCCAGCACCAGGACAGGGCCCACTGAAGCTTTCTTT. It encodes CASTRTGPTEAFF.

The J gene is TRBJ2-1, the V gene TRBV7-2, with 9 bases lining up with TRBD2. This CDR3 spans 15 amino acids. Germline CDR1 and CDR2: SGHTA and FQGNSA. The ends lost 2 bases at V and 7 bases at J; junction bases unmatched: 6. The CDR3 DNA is TGTGCCAGCAGCTTAAGTGGCGGGGGGGGGAATGAGCAGTTCTTC. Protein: CASSLSGGGGNEQFF.